The rows below give T cell receptor beta chains drawn from one sample of a study of cytomegalovirus exposure and HLA in healthy donors. Data came from immunoSEQ multiplex PCR; TCRdb stores just in-frame clones and leaves some out. The repertoire holds about 140,000 clones, with around 80% as singletons. The sequencing input was PBMCs. These receptor sequences come from a man aged 40-49 years in good health and CMV-seropositive. Both conserved end residues are trimmed from each CDR3. Each record gives: V gene, J gene, CDR3 length, CDR3 protein.

>TRBV30|TRBJ2-3|12
AWRGLAVTDTQY
>TRBV27|TRBJ2-3|15
ASSPVTSGGGTDTQY
>TRBV5-1|TRBJ2-7|13
ASSLGMRQGYEQY
>TRBV18|TRBJ2-1|14
ASSPIQQGADNEQF
>TRBV29-1|.|10
SVGQGANEQY
>TRBV7-8|TRBJ2-1|12
ASKGSSPYNEQF
>TRBV27|TRBJ1-2|12
ASSLVEGAEGYT
>TRBV14|TRBJ2-1|13
ASSQVRSSYNEQF
>TRBV29-1|TRBJ1-5|11
SVLTDPYQPQH
>TRBV9|TRBJ2-3|14
ASSASRDRSTDTQY
>TRBV2|TRBJ2-2|13
ASTRTGPNTGELF
>TRBV2|TRBJ1-4|9
ATEGGEKLF
>TRBV4-3|TRBJ2-3|12
ASSQDGGADTQY
>TRBV28|TRBJ1-1|13
ASSWGGGANTEAF
>TRBV29-1|TRBJ2-7|12
SVDHGTSSYEQY
>TRBV6-6|TRBJ2-7|13
ASSYVERGDYEQY
>TRBV6-6|TRBJ2-7|12
ASSYDRVSYEQY
>TRBV4-3|TRBJ2-3|9
ASRSADTQY
>TRBV6-5|TRBJ1-1|13
ASSYSGQSYTEAF
>TRBV4-3|TRBJ2-7|12
ASSRTLGPYEQY
>TRBV27|TRBJ2-1|12
AISGDRGSNEQF